The 5 T cell receptor beta chains reported below all come from one sample, sequenced in a study of T cells in Graves' hyperthyroidism and ophthalmopathy. There were TCR beta CDR3 regions amplified from RNA transcripts. A set of HTBI primers served as the primers for a first-round RT-PCR of the TCR CDR3. TCRdb fed the multiplex PCR reads into MiXCR, producing one record per CDR3 protein. This table has just over 550,000 distinct CDR3 sequences, under 60% appearing once. Material for sequencing was peripheral blood or thyroid tissue (not recorded which). Receptors were obtained from a woman younger than 35 with Graves' hyperthyroidism.

The sample holds many counts of this clonotype. This CDR3 is CSLNLAGVETQYF. The CDR3 nucleotides read TGCAGCCTCAATCTAGCGGGAGTAGAGACCCAGTACTTC. The chain employs TRBV29-1 and TRBJ2-5; 10 nucleotides agree with TRBD2. The trim removed 8 bases at V and 4 bases at J, leaving 7 bases unmatched. CDR3 length equals 13 residues. CDR1 is SQVTM and CDR2 is ANQGSEA in the germline V gene.

On this clonotype itself: Just one base apart from a much larger clone, this may be a read error. The chain uses TRBV2 and TRBJ2-7; 7 positions match TRBD2. Per the germline V gene, CDR1 is SNHLY and CDR2 is FYNNEI. V was clipped by 5 bases and J by 6 bases; unmatched bases: 10. This CDR3 is 14 amino acids long. The CDR3 sequence: CASSSRLQRGEQYF. For the CDR3, the DNA is TGTGCCAGCAGTTCTCGCCTTCAGCGGGGCGAGCAGTACTTC.

This clonotype was picked up a small number of times. V is TRBV7-3 and J is TRBJ1-1; TRBD1 is a possible D gene (5 bases). Trimming took off 3 bases at V and 5 bases at J, with 16 bases between the two ends. Germline V gene sequence: CDR1 SGHTA, CDR2 FQGTGA. This CDR3 comprises 15 residues. CDR3 protein: CASSLVLRGGTEAFF. CDR3 in DNA: TGTGCCAGCAGCTTGGTACTTCGGGGGGGGACTGAAGCTTTCTTT. Full variable domain (remainder filled in from reference TRBV7-3 and TRBJ1-1): GAGVSQTPSNKVTEKGKYVELRCDPISGHTALYWYRQSLGQGPEFLIYFQGTGAADDSGLPNDRFFAVRPEGSVSTLKIQRTERGDSAVYLCASSLVLRGGTEAFFGQGTRLTVV.

This clonotype was observed a handful of times. The chain is built from TRBV10-1 and TRBJ1-3; tentatively, D is TRBD1 (5 bases). The V and J ends lost 9 bases and 2 bases respectively, with 32 bases between them. This CDR3 is built from 20 residues. CDR1 is WNHNN and CDR2 is SYGVQD in the germline V gene (reference sequence). The CDR3 nucleotides read TGCGCCAGATCCACGACTACCATAGTACCCAGGGATCGTCCTGGAAACACCATATATTTT. Its translation is CARSTTTIVPRDRPGNTIYF.

Only a few counts were recorded for this clonotype. This chain uses TRBV7-9 with TRBJ1-1; D uncertain. Trimming removed 6 bases at V and 4 bases at J, with 15 bases between. The CDR3 spans 14 residues. Germline values: CDR1 SEHNR, CDR2 FQNEAQ (reference sequence). In DNA form, the CDR3 reads TGTGCCAGCAGTTTGGCGGGGTCGGGCACTGAAGCTTTCTTT. It is translated as CASSLAGSGTEAFF. Complete variable domain (other parts from reference TRBV7-9 and TRBJ1-1): DTGVSQNPRHKITKRGQNVTFRCDPISEHNRLYWYRQTLGQGPEFLTYFQNEAQLEKSRLLSDRFSAERPKGSFSTLEIQRTEQGDSAMYLCASSLAGSGTEAFFGQGTRLTVV.